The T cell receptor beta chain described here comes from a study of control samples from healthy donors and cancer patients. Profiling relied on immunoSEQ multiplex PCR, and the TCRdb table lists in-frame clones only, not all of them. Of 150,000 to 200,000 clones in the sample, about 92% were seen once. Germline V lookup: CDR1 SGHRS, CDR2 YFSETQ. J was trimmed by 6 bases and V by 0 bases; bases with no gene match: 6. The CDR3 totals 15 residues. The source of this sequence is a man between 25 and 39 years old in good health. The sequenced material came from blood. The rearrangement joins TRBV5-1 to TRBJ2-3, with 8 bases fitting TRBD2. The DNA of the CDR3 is TGCGCCAGCAGCTTGGTCGGGGGGGGCCCCGATACGCAGTATTTT. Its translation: CASSLVGGGPDTQYF.